This T cell receptor (beta chain) was identified during a study of graft-versus-host responses after intestinal transplantation. Study observations and caveats: The authors found GvH clones in recipient marrow, some appearing first in ileum or blood.

As concerns this clone: Antigen specificity is unknown.

The CDR3 runs 15 residues. V shed 7 bases, J shed 1 base, and the junction held 5 bases outside the gene matches. Germline assignment: CDR1 SGHAT and CDR2 FQNNGV. TCRdb keeps only in-frame clones here, not all; method: immunoSEQ multiplex PCR. The sample records around 95,000 clones, about 90% being singletons. V gene TRBV11-2 combines with J gene TRBJ1-4, with 8 bases matching TRBD1. The sequence was obtained from a human donor who was the organ donor for an intestinal transplant. The sequences come from unstimulated CD4+ T cells sorted from spleen or lymph node cells, collected before transplant. The CDR3 here is CASTGTGKTNEKLFF. The CDR3 bases are TGTGCCAGCACCGGGACAGGCAAAACTAATGAAAAACTGTTTTTT.